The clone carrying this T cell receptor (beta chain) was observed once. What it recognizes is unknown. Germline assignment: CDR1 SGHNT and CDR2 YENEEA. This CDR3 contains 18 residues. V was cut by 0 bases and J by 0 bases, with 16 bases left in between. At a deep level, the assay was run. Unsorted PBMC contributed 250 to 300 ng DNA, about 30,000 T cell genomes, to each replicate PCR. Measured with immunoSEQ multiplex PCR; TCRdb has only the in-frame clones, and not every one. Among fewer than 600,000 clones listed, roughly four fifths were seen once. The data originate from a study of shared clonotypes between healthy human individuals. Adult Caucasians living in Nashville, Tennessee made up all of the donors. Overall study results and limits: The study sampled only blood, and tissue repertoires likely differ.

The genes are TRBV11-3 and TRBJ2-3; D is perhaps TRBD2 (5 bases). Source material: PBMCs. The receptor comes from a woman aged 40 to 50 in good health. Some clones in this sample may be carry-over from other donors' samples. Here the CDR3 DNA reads TGTGCCAGCAGCTTAGATCCGTCCGGGGTTTGTAGCACAGATACGCAGTATTTT. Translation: CASSLDPSGVCSTDTQYF.